This T cell receptor (beta chain) was identified during a study of memory CD4+ T cells and cytomegalovirus serostatus. CDR3 size: 13 residues. Germline V gene sequence: CDR1 LNHDA, CDR2 SQIVND (reference sequence). V was clipped by 6 bases and J by 2 bases, with 10 bases between them. Study outcomes and limitations: The CMV-associated TCR signature appears largely within the CD4+ memory repertoire. CD4+ memory repertoires contained about 40% of the roughly 160 reported CMV TCRbeta sequences.

In regard to this clone: Its antigen is still unknown.

Single viable CD3+CD4+CD8-CD45RO+ cells were sorted as the memory CD4+ T cells. The repertoire was sequenced with immunoSEQ multiplex PCR; TCRdb's copy has only in-frame clones and lacks some. The sample has about 56,000 clones; about three quarters are singletons. The chain carries TRBV19 and TRBJ2-5; no firm D call. The sequence was collected from an adult in good health and CMV-seropositive. Sequencing input: memory CD4+ T cells from blood. Here the CDR3 DNA reads TGTGCCAGTAGCCGGGCCTTTCAAGAGACCCAGTACTTC. Amino acid sequence: CASSRAFQETQYF.